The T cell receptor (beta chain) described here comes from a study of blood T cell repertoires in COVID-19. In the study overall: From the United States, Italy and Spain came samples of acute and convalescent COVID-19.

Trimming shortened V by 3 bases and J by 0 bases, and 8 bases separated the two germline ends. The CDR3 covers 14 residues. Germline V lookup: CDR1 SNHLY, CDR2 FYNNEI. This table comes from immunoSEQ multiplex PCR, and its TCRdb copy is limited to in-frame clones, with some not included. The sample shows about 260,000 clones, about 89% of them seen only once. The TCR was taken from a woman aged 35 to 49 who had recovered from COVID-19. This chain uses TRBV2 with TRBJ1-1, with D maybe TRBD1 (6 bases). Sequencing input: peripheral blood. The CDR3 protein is CASSDDRMNTEAFF. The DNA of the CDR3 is TGTGCCAGCAGTGACGACAGGATGAACACTGAAGCTTTCTTT.